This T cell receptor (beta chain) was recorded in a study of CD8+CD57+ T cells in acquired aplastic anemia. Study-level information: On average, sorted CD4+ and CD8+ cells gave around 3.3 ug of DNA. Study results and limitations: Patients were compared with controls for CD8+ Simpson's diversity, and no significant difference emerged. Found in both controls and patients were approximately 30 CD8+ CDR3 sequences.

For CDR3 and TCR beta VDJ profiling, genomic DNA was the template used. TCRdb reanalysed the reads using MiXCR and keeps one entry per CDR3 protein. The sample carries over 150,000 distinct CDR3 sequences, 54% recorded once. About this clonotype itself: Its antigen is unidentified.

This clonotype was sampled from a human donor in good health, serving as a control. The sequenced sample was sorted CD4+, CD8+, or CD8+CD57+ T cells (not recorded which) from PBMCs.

In DNA form, the CDR3 reads TGTGCCAGCAGCGTAGGAGCCATGAACACTGATACGCAGTATTTT. It codes for CASSVGAMNTDTQYF. This chain connects TRBV9 to TRBJ2-3; D gene unclear. The CDR3 extends over 15 amino acids. Trimming shortened V by 0 bases and J by 6 bases, and 14 bases separated the two germline ends. CDR1 and CDR2 from the germline V gene are SGDLS and YYNGEE. Looking up the rest from reference TRBV9 and TRBJ2-3 gives the full variable domain: DSGVTQTPKHLITATGQRVTLRCSPRSGDLSVYWYQQSLDQGLQFLIQYYNGEERAKGNILERFSAQQFPDLHSELNLSSLELGDSALYFCASSVGAMNTDTQYFGPGTRLTVL.